One and the same sample provided the 3 T cell receptor beta chains below, sequenced in a study of control samples from healthy donors and cancer patients. The assay was immunoSEQ multiplex PCR, and TCRdb's table has in-frame clones only and misses some. The table shows about 65,000 clones, with about nine tenths occurring only once. The sequenced sample was PBMCs. The receptor source for this set is a woman aged 45-59 years with colorectal cancer.

As to this clone: Relative to the germline gene, one junction end is altered; a read error may explain this. The rearrangement links TRBV12-5 to TRBJ1-1; no clear D. Germline V gene sequence: CDR1 LGHNT, CDR2 FRNRAP. The CDR3 is 11 residues long. The CDR3 protein is CASGFNSEAFF. The CDR3 bases are TGTGCTAGTGGTTTTAACAGTGAAGCTTTCTTT.

V gene TRBV12-3 or TRBV12-4 combines with J gene TRBJ1-5; weak D call: TRBD1 (5 bases). Trimming left V 2 bases short and J 7 bases short, with 9 bases between. The CDR3 sequence is 13 residues long. The CDR3 here is CASSLQGGQPQHF. The CDR3 DNA sequence: TGTGCCAGCAGTTTACAGGGCGGGCAGCCCCAGCATTTT.

The chain is built from TRBV27 and TRBJ2-6; D gene uncertain. CDR3 length equals 14 residues. Trimming removed 6 bases at V and 1 base at J, with 7 bases between. Per the germline V gene, CDR1 is MNHEY and CDR2 is SMNVEV (reference sequence). The CDR3 loop reads CASSWGSGANVLTF. DNA for the CDR3: TGTGCCAGCAGCTGGGGTTCTGGGGCCAACGTCCTGACTTTC.